These 26 T cell receptor beta chains came from one sample sequenced in a study of T cells in Graves' hyperthyroidism and ophthalmopathy. Using RNA transcripts as the source, TCR beta CDR3 regions were amplified. A first-round RT-PCR of the TCR CDR3 used the HTBI primer set. Via MiXCR, TCRdb re-called the multiplex PCR reads, giving one row per CDR3 protein. Here the sample spans roughly 360,000 distinct CDR3 sequences, less than 15% being singletons. Sequenced material: blood. These receptors were collected from a man younger than 40 with Graves' hyperthyroidism that later progressed to Graves' ophthalmopathy.

This clonotype was seen repeatedly, ten times or more. V is TRBV6-1 and J is TRBJ2-2, with 10 bases identical to TRBD1. CDR3 length equals 15 residues. In germline, CDR1 is MNHNS, CDR2 SASEGT. V trimming: 5 bases; J trimming: 6 bases; junction bases outside the gene matches: 6. The CDR3 region is CASSIGTGVPGELFF. CDR3 sequence (DNA): TGTGCCAGCAGTATCGGGACAGGGGTTCCCGGGGAGCTGTTTTTT.

The chain has TRBV5-6 and TRBJ1-2; D unclear. The germline CDR1 and CDR2 sequences are SGHDT and YYEEEE. CDR3 length: 12 amino acids. V was cut by 2 bases and J by 7 bases, with 9 bases left in between. The CDR3 region is CASSFSHTGYTF. CDR3 nucleotide sequence: TGTGCCAGCAGCTTCTCACATACTGGCTACACCTTC.

This clonotype was counted at least ten times. The chain couples TRBV20-1 to TRBJ1-2; TRBD1 matches at 7 bases. The CDR3 consists of 14 residues. Per germline, CDR1 DFQATT and CDR2 SNEGSKA (reference sequence). The V segment lost 6 bases and the J segment 6 bases; nucleotides outside the gene matches: 13. The CDR3 DNA reads TGCAGTGCCATTAAGGGGGCCGAAGCTAATGGCTACACCTTC. Its translation is CSAIKGAEANGYTF.

This clonotype was detected a few times. Being one base from a much bigger clone, this may be a read error. The J gene is TRBJ1-1, the V gene TRBV5-4; 7 bases map to TRBD1. V was pared by 4 bases and J by 8 bases, with 2 bases of the junction left unmatched. This CDR3 spans 11 amino acids. From germline, CDR1 is SGHNT and CDR2 YYREEE (reference sequence). This CDR3 reads CASSEGQEAFF. As DNA, the CDR3 is TGTGCCAGCAGCGAGGGACAGGAAGCTTTCTTT.

The CDR3 region has the DNA TGCGCCAGCAGCCTCCAACAGGGGAGCTCCTACGAGCAGTACTTC. Translating gives CASSLQQGSSYEQYF. The chain joins TRBV5-1 to TRBJ2-7; 7 bases align to TRBD1. The germline V gene has CDR1 SGHRS and CDR2 YFSETQ. The CDR3 loop spans 15 amino acids. The J segment lost 0 bases and the V segment lost 4 bases, leaving 7 bases of the junction unmatched.

This clonotype showed up many times. The J gene is TRBJ1-1, the V gene TRBV5-1; D is ambiguous. CDR3 length: 15 amino acids. Germline V CDR1 and CDR2: SGHRS, YFSETQ. V gave up 4 bases and J gave up 0 bases, with 13 bases separating them. In DNA form, the CDR3 reads TGCGCCAGCAGCCCCCGGCTGGTGTTGAACACTGAAGCTTTCTTT. Translating gives CASSPRLVLNTEAFF.

This clonotype was counted a few times. The rearrangement links TRBV12-3 or TRBV12-4 to TRBJ2-7, with 9 nucleotides matching TRBD1. This CDR3 contains 15 residues. The J segment lost 5 bases and the V segment lost 7 bases, leaving 12 bases of the junction unmatched. The CDR3 bases are TGTGCCAGCAACCATGACGGGACAGGGTCCCACGAGCAGTACTTC. Encoded protein: CASNHDGTGSHEQYF.

The sample holds many counts of this clonotype. The chain uses TRBV12-3 or TRBV12-4 and TRBJ1-5; D not resolved. This CDR3 spans 14 amino acids. The germline V and J ends were trimmed by 3 bases and 0 bases, with 6 bases remaining between them. The CDR3 sequence is CASSFLDSNQPQHF. The CDR3 coding sequence is TGTGCCAGCAGTTTTTTAGATAGCAATCAGCCCCAGCATTTT.

The chain is built from TRBV29-1 and TRBJ2-3; the match to TRBD2 covers 8 bases. This CDR3 comprises 14 residues. Germline CDR1 is SQVTM and CDR2 is ANQGSEA. The V and J ends lost 5 bases and 0 bases, in that order; junction bases with no gene match: 4. The CDR3 loop reads CSVKKRGSTDTQYF. The CDR3 coding sequence is TGCAGCGTTAAGAAGCGGGGGAGCACAGATACGCAGTATTTT.

This clonotype was detected ten times or more. V and J are TRBV18 and TRBJ2-5; tentative D call: TRBD2 (6 bases). The V end was cut by 1 base, the J end by 5 bases, with 11 bases between. The CDR3 has 14 amino acids. The germline gives CDR1 KGHSH, CDR2 LQKENI. In DNA, the CDR3 is TGTGCCAGCTCACCACTGGAGGGCGCGGAGACCCAGTACTTC. Encoded protein: CASSPLEGAETQYF.

This clonotype came up a few times. The CDR3 coding sequence is TGTGCCAGCAGCTTTGGGACAGGGGATAGCAATCAGCCCCAGCATTTT. This gives the protein CASSFGTGDSNQPQHF. The chain couples TRBV5-5 to TRBJ1-5, with 10 bases aligning to TRBD1. The CDR3 runs to 16 residues. Trimming removed 2 bases from V and 0 bases from J; junction bases left unmatched: 2. Germline V gene lookup returns CDR1 SGHKS and CDR2 YYEKEE (reference sequence).

With respect to this clonotype: Relative to the germline gene, one junction end is altered; a read error may explain this. This rearrangement joins TRBV10-1 to TRBJ1-5, with D tentatively TRBD1 (5 bases). Per germline, CDR1 WNHNN and CDR2 SYGVQD (reference sequence). The CDR3 is 15 amino acids. In DNA, the CDR3 is TGCGCCAGCCTCGCCCTGGCCAGGGTGGATCAGCCCCAGGATTTT. Its protein is CASLALARVDQPQDF.

This clonotype was found many times. This chain uses TRBV28 with TRBJ2-2; TRBD2 might be the D (5 bases). CDR1 MDHEN and CDR2 SYDVKM come from the germline V gene. The CDR3 covers 14 residues. Trimming removed 8 bases at V and 1 base at J, with 11 bases between. In DNA, the CDR3 is TGTGCCAGCTTCCCTGGAGGGAACACCGGGGAGCTGTTTTTT. Residues: CASFPGGNTGELFF. The whole variable domain, remainder taken from reference TRBV28 and TRBJ2-2, is DVKVTQSSRYLVKRTGEKVFLECVQDMDHENMFWYRQDPGLGLRLIYFSYDVKMKEKGDIPEGYSVSREKKERFSLILESASTNQTSMYLCASFPGGNTGELFFGEGSRLTVL.

Concerning this clonotype: This may be a read error, as it is one base from a much larger clone. The V call is TRBV6-1, the J call TRBJ1-5, with D hard to call. There are 13 residues in the CDR3. CDR1 and CDR2 (germline): MNHNS, SASEGT. The CDR3 loop is CASSEGSMQPRHF. The CDR3 coding sequence is TGTGCCAGCAGTGAGGGCAGTATGCAGCCCCGGCATTTT.

The V gene is TRBV10-3, the J gene TRBJ2-1; D assignment may be TRBD1 or TRBD2 (5 bases each). Trimming shortened V by 0 bases and J by 7 bases, and 13 bases separated the two germline ends. Germline V gives CDR1 ENHRY, CDR2 SYGVKD. The CDR3 has 15 residues. CDR3 DNA sequence: TGTGCCATCAGTGAGTCGGCAGGGACGTTAAATGAGCAGTTCTTC. Translated: CAISESAGTLNEQFF.

The CDR3 reads CASSEARTALYGYTF. CDR3 bases: TGTGCCAGCAGTGAAGCGAGGACAGCCCTATATGGCTACACCTTC. V gene TRBV6-1 combines with J gene TRBJ1-2, with D perhaps matching TRBD1 (6 bases). The germline gives CDR1 MNHNS, CDR2 SASEGT. The germline V and J ends were trimmed by 0 bases and 5 bases, with 13 bases remaining between them. The CDR3 sequence is 15 residues long.

The table lists this clonotype with many counts. V and J are TRBV7-9 and TRBJ2-1; 13 nucleotides agree with TRBD2. CDR1 is SEHNR and CDR2 is FQNEAQ in the germline V gene (reference sequence). This CDR3 is 15 amino acids long. V lost 5 bases, J lost 8 bases, and 6 bases stayed unmatched. CDR3 protein: CASSQGLAGEDEQFF. The CDR3, as DNA: TGTGCCAGCAGCCAAGGACTAGCGGGGGAGGATGAGCAGTTCTTC.

A few counts support this clonotype. The rearrangement links TRBV6-2 or TRBV6-3 to TRBJ1-4, with 7 bases identical to TRBD1. CDR1 and CDR2 from the germline V gene are MNHEY and SVGEGT. There are 16 residues in the CDR3. V shed 6 bases and J 7 bases; nucleotides not matched to a gene: 14. DNA of the CDR3: TGTGCCAGCAGCTTATCTCAAGGGGGCCTTTTTGAAAAACTGTTTTTT. This codes for CASSLSQGGLFEKLFF.

This clonotype was counted at least ten times. The chain carries TRBV5-1 and TRBJ1-1; 7 bases are shared with TRBD1. After removal of 0 bases from V and 2 bases from J, the junction contained 4 bases not matched to a gene. The CDR3 length is 15 residues. Germline V gene sequence: CDR1 SGHRS, CDR2 YFSETQ. The CDR3 DNA sequence: TGCGCCAGCAGCTTGGGCGGGACAGATAACACTGAAGCTTTCTTT. Translated: CASSLGGTDNTEAFF.

This clonotype occurred a few times. The chain employs TRBV11-2 and TRBJ2-3; TRBD2 agrees at 15 bases. The CDR3 is 17 residues long. Per the germline V gene, CDR1 is SGHAT and CDR2 is FQNNGV. The J segment lost 3 bases and the V segment lost 5 bases, leaving 6 bases of the junction unmatched. CDR3 bases: TGTGCCAGCAGCAGTAAGGGGACTAGCGGGGGGACAGATACGCAGTATTTT. This gives the protein CASSSKGTSGGTDTQYF. The full variable domain, with the rest looked up from reference TRBV11-2 and TRBJ2-3, is EAGVAQSPRYKIIEKRQSVAFWCNPISGHATLYWYQQILGQGPKLLIQFQNNGVVDDSQLPKDRFSAERLKGVDSTLKIQPAKLEDSAVYLCASSSKGTSGGTDTQYFGPGTRLTVL.

This clonotype has more than one count but fewer than ten. The J gene is TRBJ1-5, the V gene TRBV7-3; D is perhaps TRBD1 (6 bases). Germline V CDR1 and CDR2: SGHTA, FQGTGA. The CDR3 covers 16 residues. Trimming took off 0 bases at V and 6 bases at J, with 15 bases between the two ends. CDR3 residues: CASSLTGAGECQPQHF. CDR3 bases: TGTGCCAGCAGCTTAACTGGGGCAGGGGAGTGTCAGCCCCAGCATTTT. The full variable domain, completed using reference TRBV7-3 and TRBJ1-5, is GAGVSQTPSNKVTEKGKYVELRCDPISGHTALYWYRQSLGQGPEFLIYFQGTGAADDSGLPNDRFFAVRPEGSVSTLKIQRTERGDSAVYLCASSLTGAGECQPQHFGDGTRLSIL.

This clonotype has ten or more counts. The chain is built from TRBV29-1 and TRBJ1-1; D gene uncertain. CDR3 length equals 13 residues. V was shortened by 5 bases and J by 0 bases, with 10 bases between the two germline ends. The germline V gene encodes CDR1 SQVTM and CDR2 ANQGSEA. The CDR3 loop reads CSVRRLMNTEAFF. The CDR3 DNA follows: TGCAGCGTTAGGAGACTGATGAACACTGAAGCTTTCTTT.

This clonotype was counted at least ten times. In DNA form, the CDR3 reads TGTGCCAGCAGCCCAACTACAGGGGGGCCTAACTATGGCTACACCTTC. This translates into CASSPTTGGPNYGYTF. The genes are TRBV28 and TRBJ1-2, with 8 bases identical to TRBD1. V lost 6 bases and J lost 0; bases outside the gene matches: 9. CDR1 MDHEN and CDR2 SYDVKM come from the germline V gene. The length of the CDR3 is 16 residues.

This clonotype occurred a few times. The V and J genes are TRBV5-6 and TRBJ2-5, with TRBD1 matching over 7 bases. The CDR3 sequence is 14 residues long. Trimming removed 2 bases from V and 5 bases from J; junction bases left unmatched: 6. CDR1 and CDR2 from the germline V gene are SGHDT and YYEEEE. In DNA form, the CDR3 reads TGTGCCAGCAGCTTACTCAGGGGGTGGGAGACCCAGTACTTC. It encodes CASSLLRGWETQYF.

The table lists this clonotype with many counts. The chain employs TRBV5-1 and TRBJ2-3; 11 bases are a match to TRBD1. The V segment lost 2 bases and the J segment 3 bases; nucleotides outside the gene matches: 8. Germline V lookup: CDR1 SGHRS, CDR2 YFSETQ. This CDR3 comprises 17 residues. CDR3 in DNA: TGCGCCAGCAGCTTCCCCGGACAGGGGGCACGGACAGATACGCAGTATTTT. This translates into CASSFPGQGARTDTQYF.

The V and J genes are TRBV10-3 and TRBJ2-2; D might be TRBD1 (5 bases). Germline V gene lookup returns CDR1 ENHRY and CDR2 SYGVKD. The CDR3 extends over 14 amino acids. Trimming took off 3 bases at V and 2 bases at J, with 7 bases between the two ends. CDR3 loop: CAISEDSNTGELFF. Here the CDR3 DNA reads TGTGCCATCAGTGAAGACAGCAACACCGGGGAGCTGTTTTTT.